The 9 T cell receptor beta chains below come from one sample, sequenced in a study of T-cell memory formation after mild COVID-19. Using its own MiXCR run on the 5' RACE reads, TCRdb lists one record per CDR3 protein. Of 350,000 to 450,000 distinct CDR3 sequences listed, over 15% are singletons. Sequencing used PBMCs or a T cell subset sorted from them (not recorded which). These TCRs come from an adult woman who had mild COVID-19 (a few samples of this study predate the infection). Cell type and time point are not known.

The chain combines TRBV5-8 with TRBJ2-3; tentatively, D is TRBD1 (5 bases). Germline loops: CDR1 SGHTS, CDR2 YDEGEE. Trimming pared 6 bases from V and 4 bases from J, leaving 18 bases between. This CDR3 spans 15 amino acids. CDR3 bases: TGTGCCAGCACCTCGGGTTCCCACAGGTCAGATACGCAGTATTTT. It encodes CASTSGSHRSDTQYF.

The chain combines TRBV2 with TRBJ2-3; 9 bases agree with TRBD2. The ends lost 7 bases at V and 2 bases at J; junction bases unmatched: 10. The germline CDR1 and CDR2 sequences are SNHLY and FYNNEI. The CDR3 contains 16 residues. In DNA form, the CDR3 reads TGTGCCAGCATGGGGCGGGGGGGACTCTCCACAGATACGCAGTATTTT. As protein: CASMGRGGLSTDTQYF. The full variable domain, with the rest looked up from reference TRBV2 and TRBJ2-3, is EPEVTQTPSHQVTQMGQEVILRCVPISNHLYFYWYRQILGQKVEFLVSFYNNEISEKSEIFDDQFSVERPDGSNFTLKIRSTKLEDSAMYFCASMGRGGLSTDTQYFGPGTRLTVL.

The chain uses TRBV2 and TRBJ1-2; D uncertain. Germline CDR1 reads SNHLY; CDR2 reads FYNNEI. The CDR3 spans 13 residues. Trimming shortened V by 4 bases and J by 6 bases, and 12 bases separated the two germline ends. The DNA of the CDR3 is TGTGCCAGCAGTGTGGGGTTGATTGATGGCTACACCTTC. Residues: CASSVGLIDGYTF.

In this sample, this clonotype turned up once. V usage is TRBV25-1 and J usage is TRBJ1-1; weak D call: TRBD1 (5 bases). This CDR3 spans 14 amino acids. The germline V gene encodes CDR1 MGHDK and CDR2 SYGVNS. V was shortened by 1 base and J by 3 bases, with 9 bases between the two germline ends. The CDR3 sequence: CASSELKTDTEAFF. Written as DNA, the CDR3 is TGTGCCAGCAGTGAATTAAAGACAGACACTGAAGCTTTCTTT.

This chain joins TRBV29-1 and TRBJ1-2; D might be TRBD1 (5 bases). V was cut by 4 bases and J by 3 bases, with 15 bases left in between. Germline V gives CDR1 SQVTM, CDR2 ANQGSEA. The CDR3 loop spans 14 amino acids. CDR3 amino acids: CSVGQTTEYYGYTF. Written as DNA, the CDR3 is TGCAGCGTTGGACAGACTACAGAGTACTATGGCTACACCTTC. Full variable domain (outside the CDR3, taken from reference TRBV29-1 and TRBJ1-2): SAVISQKPSRDICQRGTSLTIQCQVDSQVTMMFWYRQQPGQSLTLIATANQGSEATYESGFVIDKFPISRPNLTFSTLTVSNMSPEDSSIYLCSVGQTTEYYGYTFGSGTRLTVV.

The J gene is TRBJ1-5, the V gene TRBV7-9; D gene uncertain. V was pared by 5 bases and J by 4 bases, with 9 bases between. CDR1 SEHNR and CDR2 FQNEAQ come from the germline V gene (reference sequence). This CDR3 is 13 amino acids long. The CDR3 here is CASSHYENQPQHF. The CDR3 nucleotides are TGTGCCAGCAGCCATTACGAGAATCAGCCCCAGCATTTT.

This clonotype was recorded a few times. The chain combines TRBV4-1 with TRBJ1-6; TRBD1 matches at 7 bases. Unmatched junction bases numbered 6, after V lost 3 bases and J lost 7 bases. The CDR3 is 15 residues long. Germline loops: CDR1 MGHRA, CDR2 YSYEKL. The CDR3 spells CASSHRDSDNSPLHF. The CDR3 nucleotides are TGCGCCAGCAGCCACCGGGACAGCGACAATTCACCCCTCCACTTT.

This clonotype was counted between two and nine times. The CDR3 DNA sequence: TGCAGCGTTGAGGGACAGGCACTCACAGATACGCAGTATTTT. Translated: CSVEGQALTDTQYF. The chain has TRBV29-1 and TRBJ2-3; 8 positions agree with TRBD1. Trimming at V came to 3 bases and at J to 2 bases, leaving 4 bases not matched to a gene. Germline V gene data show CDR1 as SQVTM and CDR2 as ANQGSEA. The CDR3 extends over 14 amino acids.

This clonotype was picked up a small number of times. The chain recombines TRBV24-1 with TRBJ2-2; D gene ambiguous. Trimming pared 7 bases from V and 7 bases from J, leaving 6 bases between. This CDR3 has 11 residues. The germline gives CDR1 KGHDR, CDR2 SFDVKD. CDR3 sequence reads: CATRLGGELFF. DNA of the CDR3: TGTGCCACCAGACTGGGCGGGGAGCTGTTTTTT.